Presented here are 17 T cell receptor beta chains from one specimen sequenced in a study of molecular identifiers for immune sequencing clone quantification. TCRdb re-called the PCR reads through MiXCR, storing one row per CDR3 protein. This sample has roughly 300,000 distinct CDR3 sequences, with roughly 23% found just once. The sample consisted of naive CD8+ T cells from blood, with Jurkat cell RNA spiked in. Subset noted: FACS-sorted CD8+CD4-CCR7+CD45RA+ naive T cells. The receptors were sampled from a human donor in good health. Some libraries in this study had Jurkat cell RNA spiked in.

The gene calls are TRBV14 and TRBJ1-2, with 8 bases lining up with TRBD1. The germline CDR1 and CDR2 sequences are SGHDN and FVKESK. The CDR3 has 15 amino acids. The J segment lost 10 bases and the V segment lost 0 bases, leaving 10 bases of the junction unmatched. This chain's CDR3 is CASSQDGGTGVPYTF. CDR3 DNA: TGTGCCAGCAGCCAAGACGGCGGGACAGGAGTACCCTACACCTTC.

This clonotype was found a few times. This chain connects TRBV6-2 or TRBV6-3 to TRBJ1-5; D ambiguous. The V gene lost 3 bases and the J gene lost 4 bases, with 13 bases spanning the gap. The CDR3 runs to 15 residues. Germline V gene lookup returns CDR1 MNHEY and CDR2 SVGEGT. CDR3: CASSYRVGGNQPQHF. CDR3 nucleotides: TGTGCCAGCAGTTATCGGGTGGGAGGGAATCAGCCCCAGCATTTT.

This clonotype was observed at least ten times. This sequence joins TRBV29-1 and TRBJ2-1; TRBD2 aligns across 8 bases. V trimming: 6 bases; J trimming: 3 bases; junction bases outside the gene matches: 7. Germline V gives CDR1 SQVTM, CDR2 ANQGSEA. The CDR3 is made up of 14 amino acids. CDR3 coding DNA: TGCAGCGTCCTGGCACTAGCGGACTACAATGAGCAGTTCTTC. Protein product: CSVLALADYNEQFF.

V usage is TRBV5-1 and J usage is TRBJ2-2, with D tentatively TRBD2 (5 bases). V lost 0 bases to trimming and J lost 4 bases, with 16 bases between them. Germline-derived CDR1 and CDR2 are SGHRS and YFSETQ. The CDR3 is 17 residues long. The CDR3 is CASSLVRAMVGTGELFF. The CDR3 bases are TGCGCCAGCAGCTTGGTGAGGGCCATGGTGGGCACCGGGGAGCTGTTTTTT.

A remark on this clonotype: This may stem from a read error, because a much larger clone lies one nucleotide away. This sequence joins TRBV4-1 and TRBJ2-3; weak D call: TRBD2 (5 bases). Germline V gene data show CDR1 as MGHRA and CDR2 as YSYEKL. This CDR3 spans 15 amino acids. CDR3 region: CVSSQTSSGLDTQYF. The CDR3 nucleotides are TGCGTCAGCAGCCAAACTAGTTCCGGATTGGATACGCAGTATTTT.

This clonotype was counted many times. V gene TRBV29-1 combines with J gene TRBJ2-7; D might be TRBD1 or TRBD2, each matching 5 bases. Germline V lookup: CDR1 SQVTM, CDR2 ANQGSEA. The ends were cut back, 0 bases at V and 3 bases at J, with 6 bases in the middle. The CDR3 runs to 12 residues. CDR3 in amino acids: CSVEDGGYEQYF. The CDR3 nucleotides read TGCAGCGTTGAAGATGGGGGCTACGAGCAGTACTTC.

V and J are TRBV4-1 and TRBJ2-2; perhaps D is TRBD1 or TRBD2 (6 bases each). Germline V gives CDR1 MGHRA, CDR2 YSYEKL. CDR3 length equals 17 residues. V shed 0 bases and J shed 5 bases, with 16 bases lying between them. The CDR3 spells CASSQDWIQGRTGELFF. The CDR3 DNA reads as TGCGCCAGCAGCCAAGATTGGATCCAGGGGAGGACCGGGGAGCTGTTTTTT.

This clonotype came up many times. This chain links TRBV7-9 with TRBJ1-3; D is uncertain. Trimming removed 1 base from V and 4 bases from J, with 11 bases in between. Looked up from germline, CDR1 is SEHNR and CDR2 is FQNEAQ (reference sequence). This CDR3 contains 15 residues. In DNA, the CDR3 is TGTGCCAGCAGCTTAGAGTCGAGATCCGGAAACACCATATATTTT. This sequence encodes CASSLESRSGNTIYF.

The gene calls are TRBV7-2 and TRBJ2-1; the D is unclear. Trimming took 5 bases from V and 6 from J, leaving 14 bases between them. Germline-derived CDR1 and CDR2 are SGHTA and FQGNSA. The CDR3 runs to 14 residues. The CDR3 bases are TGTGCCAGCAGCCCCTTTGGTTCACTCAATGAGCAGTTCTTC. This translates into CASSPFGSLNEQFF.

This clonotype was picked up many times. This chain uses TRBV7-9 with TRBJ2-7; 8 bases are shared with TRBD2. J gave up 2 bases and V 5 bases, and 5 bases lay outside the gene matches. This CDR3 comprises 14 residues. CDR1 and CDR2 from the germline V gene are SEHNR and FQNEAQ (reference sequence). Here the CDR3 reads CASSPRLAPYEQYF. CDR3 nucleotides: TGTGCCAGCAGCCCGCGACTAGCGCCCTACGAGCAGTACTTC.

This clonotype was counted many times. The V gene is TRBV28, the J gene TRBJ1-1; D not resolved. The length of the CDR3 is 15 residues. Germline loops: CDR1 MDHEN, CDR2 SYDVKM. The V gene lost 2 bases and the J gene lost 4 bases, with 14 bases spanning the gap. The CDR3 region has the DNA TGTGCCAGCAGTTTAATAGGCACGGAGAGCACTGAAGCTTTCTTT. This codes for CASSLIGTESTEAFF. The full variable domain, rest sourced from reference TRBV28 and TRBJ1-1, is DVKVTQSSRYLVKRTGEKVFLECVQDMDHENMFWYRQDPGLGLRLIYFSYDVKMKEKGDIPEGYSVSREKKERFSLILESASTNQTSMYLCASSLIGTESTEAFFGQGTRLTVV.

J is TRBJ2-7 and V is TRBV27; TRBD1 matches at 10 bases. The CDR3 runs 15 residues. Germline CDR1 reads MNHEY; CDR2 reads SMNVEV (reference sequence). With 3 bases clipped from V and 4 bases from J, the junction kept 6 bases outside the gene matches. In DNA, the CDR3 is TGTGCCAGCAGTTTTAGACAGGGGGCATTGTACGAGCAGTACTTC. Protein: CASSFRQGALYEQYF.

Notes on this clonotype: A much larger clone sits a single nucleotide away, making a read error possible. The chain's CDR3 is CASSSGDRGLRNQPQHF. CDR3 coding DNA: TGTGCCAGCAGCTCCGGGGACAGGGGGCTTCGGAATCAGCCCCAGCATTTT. This chain uses TRBV6-6 with TRBJ1-5; 12 bases align to TRBD1. Looked up from germline, CDR1 is MNHNY and CDR2 is SVGAGI (reference sequence). V lost 6 bases, J lost 4 bases, and 10 bases stayed unmatched. The CDR3 extends over 17 amino acids.

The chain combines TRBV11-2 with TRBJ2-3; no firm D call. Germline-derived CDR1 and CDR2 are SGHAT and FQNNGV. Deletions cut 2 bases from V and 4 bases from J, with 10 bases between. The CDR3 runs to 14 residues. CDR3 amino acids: CASSLPRVSDTQYF. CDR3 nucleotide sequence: TGTGCCAGCAGCTTACCCAGAGTGTCAGATACGCAGTATTTT.

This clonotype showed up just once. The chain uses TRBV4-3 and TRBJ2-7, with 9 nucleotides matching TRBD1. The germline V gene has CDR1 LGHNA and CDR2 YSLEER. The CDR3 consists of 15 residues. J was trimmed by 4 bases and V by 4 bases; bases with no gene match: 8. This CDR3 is CASSPARDRDYEQYF. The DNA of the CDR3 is TGCGCCAGCAGCCCGGCCCGGGACAGGGATTACGAGCAGTACTTC.

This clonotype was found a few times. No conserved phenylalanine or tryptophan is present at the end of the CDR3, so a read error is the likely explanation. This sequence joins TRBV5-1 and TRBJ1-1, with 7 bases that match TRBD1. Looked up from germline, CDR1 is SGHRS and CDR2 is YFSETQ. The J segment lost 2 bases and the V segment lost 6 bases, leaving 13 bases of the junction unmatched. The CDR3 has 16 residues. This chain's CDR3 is CASILSPGTDNTEAFL. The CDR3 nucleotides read TGCGCCAGCATACTCTCCCCCGGGACAGATAACACTGAAGCTTTCCTT.

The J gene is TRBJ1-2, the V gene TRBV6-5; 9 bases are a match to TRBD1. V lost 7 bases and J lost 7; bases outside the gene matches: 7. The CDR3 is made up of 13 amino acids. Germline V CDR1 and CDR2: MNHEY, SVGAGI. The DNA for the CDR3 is TGTGCCAGCACTCGGACAGGGGAAAGTGGCTACACCTTC. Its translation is CASTRTGESGYTF.